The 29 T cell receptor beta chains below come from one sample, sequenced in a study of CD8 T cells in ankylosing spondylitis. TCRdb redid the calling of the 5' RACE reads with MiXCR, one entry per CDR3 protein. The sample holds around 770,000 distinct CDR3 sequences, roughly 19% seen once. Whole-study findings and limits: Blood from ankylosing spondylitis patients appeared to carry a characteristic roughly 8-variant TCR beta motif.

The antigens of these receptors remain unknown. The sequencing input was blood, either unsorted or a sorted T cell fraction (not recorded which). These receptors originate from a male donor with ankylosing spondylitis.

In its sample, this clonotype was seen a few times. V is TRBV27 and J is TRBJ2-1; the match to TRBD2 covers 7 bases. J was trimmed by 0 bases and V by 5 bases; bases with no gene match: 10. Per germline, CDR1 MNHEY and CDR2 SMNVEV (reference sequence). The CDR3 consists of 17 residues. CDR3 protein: CASSIQTSTSSYNEQFF. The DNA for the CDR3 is TGTGCCAGCAGTATTCAGACTAGCACGAGCTCCTACAATGAGCAGTTCTTC.

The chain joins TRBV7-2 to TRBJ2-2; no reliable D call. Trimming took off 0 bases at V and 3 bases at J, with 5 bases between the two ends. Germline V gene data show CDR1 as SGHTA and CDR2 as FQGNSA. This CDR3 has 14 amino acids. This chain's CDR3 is CASSLATYTGELFF. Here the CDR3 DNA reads TGTGCCAGCAGCTTAGCAACCTACACCGGGGAGCTGTTTTTT.

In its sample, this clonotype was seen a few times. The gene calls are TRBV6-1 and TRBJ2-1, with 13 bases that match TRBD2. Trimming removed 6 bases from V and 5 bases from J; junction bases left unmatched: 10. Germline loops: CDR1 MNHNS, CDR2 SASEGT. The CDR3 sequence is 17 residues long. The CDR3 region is CASSKPTGLAGDNEQFF. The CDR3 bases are TGTGCCAGCAGCAAGCCTACCGGACTAGCGGGGGACAATGAGCAGTTCTTC.

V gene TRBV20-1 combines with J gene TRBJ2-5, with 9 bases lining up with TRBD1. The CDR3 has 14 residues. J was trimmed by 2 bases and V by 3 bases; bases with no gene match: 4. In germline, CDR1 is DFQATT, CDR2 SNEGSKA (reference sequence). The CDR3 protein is CSASSGTGQETQYF. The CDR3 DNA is TGCAGTGCTAGCTCCGGGACAGGGCAAGAGACCCAGTACTTC.

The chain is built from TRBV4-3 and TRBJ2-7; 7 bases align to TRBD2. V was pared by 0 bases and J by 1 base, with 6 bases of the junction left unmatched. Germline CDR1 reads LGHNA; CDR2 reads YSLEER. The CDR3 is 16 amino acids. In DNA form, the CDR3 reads TGCGCCAGCAGCCAAGATAATGGGGGAGGGTCCTACGAGCAGTACTTC. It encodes CASSQDNGGGSYEQYF.

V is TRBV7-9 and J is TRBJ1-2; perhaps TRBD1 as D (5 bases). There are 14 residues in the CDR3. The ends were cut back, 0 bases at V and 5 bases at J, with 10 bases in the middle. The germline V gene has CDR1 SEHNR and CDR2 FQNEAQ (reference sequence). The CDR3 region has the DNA TGTGCCAGCAGCTTAGCGGGACCGGGTTATGGCTACACCTTC. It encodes CASSLAGPGYGYTF.

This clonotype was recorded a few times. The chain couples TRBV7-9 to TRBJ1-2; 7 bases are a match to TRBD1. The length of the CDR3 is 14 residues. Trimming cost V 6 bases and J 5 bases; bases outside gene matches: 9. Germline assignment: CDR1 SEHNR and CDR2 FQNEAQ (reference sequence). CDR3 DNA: TGTGCCAGCAGTTTCGACAGGGCGGGATATGGCTACACCTTC. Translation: CASSFDRAGYGYTF. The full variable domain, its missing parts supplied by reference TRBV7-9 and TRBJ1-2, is DTGVSQNPRHKITKRGQNVTFRCDPISEHNRLYWYRQTLGQGPEFLTYFQNEAQLEKSRLLSDRFSAERPKGSFSTLEIQRTEQGDSAMYLCASSFDRAGYGYTFGSGTRLTVV.

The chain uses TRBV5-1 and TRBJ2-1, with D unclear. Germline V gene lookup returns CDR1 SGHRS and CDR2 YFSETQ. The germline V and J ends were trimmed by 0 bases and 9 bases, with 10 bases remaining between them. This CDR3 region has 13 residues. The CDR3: CASSLASGTEQFF. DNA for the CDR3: TGCGCCAGCAGCTTGGCGTCGGGCACTGAGCAGTTCTTC.

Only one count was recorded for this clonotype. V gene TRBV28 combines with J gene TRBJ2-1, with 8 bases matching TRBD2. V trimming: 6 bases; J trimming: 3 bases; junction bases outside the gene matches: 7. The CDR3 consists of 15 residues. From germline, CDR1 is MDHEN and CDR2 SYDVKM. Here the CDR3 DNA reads TGTGCCAGCAGCCGAGCGACTAGCGACTACAATGAGCAGTTCTTC. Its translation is CASSRATSDYNEQFF.

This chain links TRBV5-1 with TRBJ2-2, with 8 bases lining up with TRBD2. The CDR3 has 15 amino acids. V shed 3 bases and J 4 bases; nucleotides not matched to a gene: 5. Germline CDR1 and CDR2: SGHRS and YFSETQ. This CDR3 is CASSYPGGGTGELFF. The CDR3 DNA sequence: TGCGCCAGCAGCTACCCCGGGGGGGGCACCGGGGAGCTGTTTTTT.

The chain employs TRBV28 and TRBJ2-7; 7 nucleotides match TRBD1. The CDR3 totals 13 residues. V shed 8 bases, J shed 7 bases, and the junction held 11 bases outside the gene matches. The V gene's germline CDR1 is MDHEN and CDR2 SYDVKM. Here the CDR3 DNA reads TGTGCCAGCCGGGACAGAACCTTAGGAGAGCAGTACTTC. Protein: CASRDRTLGEQYF.

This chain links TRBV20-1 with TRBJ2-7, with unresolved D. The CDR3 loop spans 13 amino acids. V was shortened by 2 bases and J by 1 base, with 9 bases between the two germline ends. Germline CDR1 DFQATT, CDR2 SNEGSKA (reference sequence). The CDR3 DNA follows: TGCAGTGCTAGATCCGACCTTTCCTACGAGCAGTACTTC. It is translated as CSARSDLSYEQYF.

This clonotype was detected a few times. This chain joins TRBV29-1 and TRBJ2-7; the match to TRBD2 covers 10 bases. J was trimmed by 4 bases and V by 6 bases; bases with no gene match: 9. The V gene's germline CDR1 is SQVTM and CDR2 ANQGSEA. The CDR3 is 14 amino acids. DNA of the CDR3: TGCAGCGTCACCAGGGATAGCGGGAGGTACGAGCAGTACTTC. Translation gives CSVTRDSGRYEQYF.

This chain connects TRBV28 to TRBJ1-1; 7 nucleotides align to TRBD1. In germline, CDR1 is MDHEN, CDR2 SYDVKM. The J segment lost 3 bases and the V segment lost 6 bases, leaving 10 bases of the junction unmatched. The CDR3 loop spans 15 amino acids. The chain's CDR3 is CASRGSRGTYTEAFF. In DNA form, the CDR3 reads TGTGCCAGCAGGGGAAGCAGGGGGACTTACACTGAAGCTTTCTTT.

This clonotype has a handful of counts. CDR3 loop: CATSRDRGEGEQYF. The CDR3 nucleotides read TGTGCCACCAGCAGAGATCGGGGGGAAGGCGAGCAGTACTTC. The V call is TRBV15, the J call TRBJ2-7; TRBD2 matches 7 bases. V was clipped by 0 bases and J by 6 bases; unmatched bases: 5. The CDR3 is 14 residues long. Germline V gives CDR1 LNHNV, CDR2 YYDKDF (reference sequence).

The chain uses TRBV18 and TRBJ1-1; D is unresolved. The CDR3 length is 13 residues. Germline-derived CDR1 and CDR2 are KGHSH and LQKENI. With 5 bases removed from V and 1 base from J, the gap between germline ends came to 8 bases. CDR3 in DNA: TGTGCCAGCTCAACAAACACGAACACTGAAGCTTTCTTT. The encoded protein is CASSTNTNTEAFF.

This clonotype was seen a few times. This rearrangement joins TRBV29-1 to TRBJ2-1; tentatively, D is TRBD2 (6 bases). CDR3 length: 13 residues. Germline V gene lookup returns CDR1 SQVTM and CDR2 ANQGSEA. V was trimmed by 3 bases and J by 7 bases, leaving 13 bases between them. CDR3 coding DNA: TGCAGCGTTGAGCGGGAACGGTGGAATGAGCAGTTCTTC. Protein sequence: CSVERERWNEQFF.

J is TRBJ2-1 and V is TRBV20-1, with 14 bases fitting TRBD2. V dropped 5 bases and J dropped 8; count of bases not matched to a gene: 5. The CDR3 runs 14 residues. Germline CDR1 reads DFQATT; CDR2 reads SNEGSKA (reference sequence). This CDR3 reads CSAGTSGGWDEQFF. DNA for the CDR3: TGCAGTGCTGGGACTAGCGGGGGATGGGATGAGCAGTTCTTC.

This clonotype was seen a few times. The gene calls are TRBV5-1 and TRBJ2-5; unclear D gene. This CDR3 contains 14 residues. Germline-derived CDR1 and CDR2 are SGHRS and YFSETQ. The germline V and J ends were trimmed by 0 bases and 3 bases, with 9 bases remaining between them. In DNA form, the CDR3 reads TGCGCCAGCAGCTTGGTGGGTGCGGAAGAGACCCAGTACTTC. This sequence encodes CASSLVGAEETQYF. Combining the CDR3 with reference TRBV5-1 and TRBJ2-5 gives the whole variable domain KAGVTQTPRYLIKTRGQQVTLSCSPISGHRSVSWYQQTPGQGLQFLFEYFSETQRNKGNFPGRFSGRQFSNSRSEMNVSTLELGDSALYLCASSLVGAEETQYFGPGTRLLVL.

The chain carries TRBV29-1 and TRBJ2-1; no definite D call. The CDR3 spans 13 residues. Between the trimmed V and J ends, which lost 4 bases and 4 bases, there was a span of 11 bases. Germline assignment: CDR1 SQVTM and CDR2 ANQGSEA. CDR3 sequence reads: CSVVWGRYNEQFF. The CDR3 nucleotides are TGCAGCGTTGTGTGGGGTCGTTACAATGAGCAGTTCTTC.

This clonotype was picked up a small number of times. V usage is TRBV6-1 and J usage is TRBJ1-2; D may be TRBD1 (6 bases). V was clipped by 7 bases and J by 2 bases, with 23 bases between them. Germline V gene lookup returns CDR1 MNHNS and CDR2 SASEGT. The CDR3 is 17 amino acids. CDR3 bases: TGTGCCAGCACGGACCTGTTACAGGGCGTAATAAACTATGGCTACACCTTC. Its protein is CASTDLLQGVINYGYTF.

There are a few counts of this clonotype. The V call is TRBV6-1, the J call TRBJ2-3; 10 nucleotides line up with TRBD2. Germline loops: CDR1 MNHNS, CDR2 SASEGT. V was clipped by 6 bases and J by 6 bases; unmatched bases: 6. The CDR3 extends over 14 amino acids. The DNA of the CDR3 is TGTGCCAGCAGCACGGGTAGCGGGAGGGATACGCAGTATTTT. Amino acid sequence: CASSTGSGRDTQYF.

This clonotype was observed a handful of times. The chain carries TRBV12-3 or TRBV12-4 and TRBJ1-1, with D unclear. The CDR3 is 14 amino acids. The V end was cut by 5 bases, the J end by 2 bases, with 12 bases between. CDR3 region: CASSPQTANTEAFF. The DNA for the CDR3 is TGTGCCAGCAGTCCGCAGACGGCAAACACTGAAGCTTTCTTT.

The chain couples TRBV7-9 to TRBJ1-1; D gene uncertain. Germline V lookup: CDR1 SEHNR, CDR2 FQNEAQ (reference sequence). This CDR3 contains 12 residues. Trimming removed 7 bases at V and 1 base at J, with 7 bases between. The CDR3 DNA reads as TGTGCCAGCAACGCAGGGAACACTGAAGCTTTCTTT. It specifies CASNAGNTEAFF.

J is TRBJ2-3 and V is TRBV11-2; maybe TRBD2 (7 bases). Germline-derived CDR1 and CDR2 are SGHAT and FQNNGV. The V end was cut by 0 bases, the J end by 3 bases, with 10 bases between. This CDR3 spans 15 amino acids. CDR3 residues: CASSLEGGVTDTQYF. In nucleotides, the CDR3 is TGTGCCAGCAGCTTAGAAGGGGGGGTGACAGATACGCAGTATTTT.

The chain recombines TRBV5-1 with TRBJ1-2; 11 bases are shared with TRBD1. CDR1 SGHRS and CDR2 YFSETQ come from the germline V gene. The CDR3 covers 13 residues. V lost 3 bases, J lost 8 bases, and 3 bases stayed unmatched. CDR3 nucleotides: TGCGCCAGCAGCTGGACAGGGGGCGAAGGCTACACCTTC. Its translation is CASSWTGGEGYTF.

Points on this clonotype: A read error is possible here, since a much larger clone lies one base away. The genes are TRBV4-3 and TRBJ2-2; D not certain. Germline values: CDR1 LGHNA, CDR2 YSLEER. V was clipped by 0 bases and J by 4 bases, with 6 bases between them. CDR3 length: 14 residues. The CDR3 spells CASSQDSGTGELFF. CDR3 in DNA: TGCGCCAGCAGCCAAGACTCGGGCACCGGGGAGCTGTTTTTT.

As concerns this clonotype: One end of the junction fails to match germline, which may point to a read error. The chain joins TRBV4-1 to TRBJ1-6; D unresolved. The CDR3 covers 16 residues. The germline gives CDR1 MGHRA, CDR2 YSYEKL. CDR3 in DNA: TGCGCCGGCAGCCAAGCACGTGTTTTGTGGAATTCACCCCTCCACTTT. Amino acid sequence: CAGSQARVLWNSPLHF.

CDR3 loop: CASSSWDSQEAFF. CDR3 DNA: TGTGCCAGCAGTTCCTGGGACAGCCAAGAAGCTTTCTTT. This chain joins TRBV12-3 or TRBV12-4 and TRBJ1-1; TRBD1 matches at 7 bases. The CDR3 loop spans 13 amino acids. The V and J ends lost 4 bases and 8 bases, in that order; junction bases with no gene match: 7.